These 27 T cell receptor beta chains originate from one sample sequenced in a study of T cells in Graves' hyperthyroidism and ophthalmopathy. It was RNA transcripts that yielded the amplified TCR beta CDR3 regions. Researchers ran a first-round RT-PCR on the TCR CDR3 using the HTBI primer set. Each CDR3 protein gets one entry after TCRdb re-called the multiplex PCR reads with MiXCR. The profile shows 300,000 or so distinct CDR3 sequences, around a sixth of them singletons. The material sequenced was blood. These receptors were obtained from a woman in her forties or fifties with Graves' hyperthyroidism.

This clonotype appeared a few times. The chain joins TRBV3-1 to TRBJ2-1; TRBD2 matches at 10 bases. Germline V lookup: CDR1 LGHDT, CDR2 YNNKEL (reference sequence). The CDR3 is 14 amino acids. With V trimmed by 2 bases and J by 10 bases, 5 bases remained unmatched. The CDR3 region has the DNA TGTGCCAGCAGCCAAACAGCGGGAGGGTGGGAGCAGTTCTTC. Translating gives CASSQTAGGWEQFF.

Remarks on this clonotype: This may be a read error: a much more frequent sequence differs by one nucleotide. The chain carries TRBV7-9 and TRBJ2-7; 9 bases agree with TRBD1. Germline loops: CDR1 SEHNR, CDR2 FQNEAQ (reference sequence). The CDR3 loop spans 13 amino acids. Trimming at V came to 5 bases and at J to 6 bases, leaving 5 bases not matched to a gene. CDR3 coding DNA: TGTGCCAGCAGCCGGACAGGGGAGGGCGAGCAGTACTTC. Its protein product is CASSRTGEGEQYF. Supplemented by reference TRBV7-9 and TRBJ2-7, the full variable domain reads DTGVSQNPRHKITKRGQNVTFRCDPISEHNRLYWYRQTLGQGPEFLTYFQNEAQLEKSRLLSDRFSAERPKGSFSTLEIQRTEQGDSAMYLCASSRTGEGEQYFGPGTRLTVT.

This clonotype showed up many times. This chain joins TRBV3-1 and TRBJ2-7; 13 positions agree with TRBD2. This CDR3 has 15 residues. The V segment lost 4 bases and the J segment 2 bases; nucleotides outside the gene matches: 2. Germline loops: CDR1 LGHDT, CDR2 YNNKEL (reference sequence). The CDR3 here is CASSPGLAGPYEQYV. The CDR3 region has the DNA TGTGCCAGCAGCCCGGGACTAGCGGGACCCTACGAGCAGTACGTC.

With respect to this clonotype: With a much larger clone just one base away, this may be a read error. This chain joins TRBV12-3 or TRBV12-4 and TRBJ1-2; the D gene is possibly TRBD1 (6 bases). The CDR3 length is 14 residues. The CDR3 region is CTSSPARRGFGYTF. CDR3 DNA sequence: TGTACCAGCAGTCCCGCCCGGAGGGGGTTTGGCTACACCTTC.

The CDR3 is CATSRHGTSGFNEQFF. The CDR3 nucleotides are TGTGCCACCAGCAGACACGGGACTAGCGGTTTTAATGAGCAGTTCTTC. The chain carries TRBV15 and TRBJ2-1; 11 nucleotides match TRBD2. J gave up 7 bases and V 2 bases, and 7 bases lay outside the gene matches. Germline CDR1 reads LNHNV; CDR2 reads YYDKDF (reference sequence). This CDR3 has 16 residues.

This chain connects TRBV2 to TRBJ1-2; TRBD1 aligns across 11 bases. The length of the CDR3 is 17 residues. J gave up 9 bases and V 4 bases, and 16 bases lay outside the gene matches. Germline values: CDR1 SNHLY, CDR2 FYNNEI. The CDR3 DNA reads TGTGCCAGCAGTGTCCCGGGACAGGGGGTTGATGCACGATGCTACACCTTC. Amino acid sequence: CASSVPGQGVDARCYTF.

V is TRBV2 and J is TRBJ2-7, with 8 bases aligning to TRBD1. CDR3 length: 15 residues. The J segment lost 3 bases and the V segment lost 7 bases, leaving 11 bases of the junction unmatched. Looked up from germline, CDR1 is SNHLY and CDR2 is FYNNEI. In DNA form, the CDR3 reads TGTGCCAGCAATCCCCAAGGGACAGGCAACTACGAGCAGTACTTC. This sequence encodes CASNPQGTGNYEQYF.

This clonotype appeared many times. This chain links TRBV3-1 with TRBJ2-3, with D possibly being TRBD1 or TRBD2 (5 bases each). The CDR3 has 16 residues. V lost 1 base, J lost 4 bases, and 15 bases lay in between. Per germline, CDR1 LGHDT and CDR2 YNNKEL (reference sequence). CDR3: CASSQGGTLGPDTQYF. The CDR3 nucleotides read TGTGCCAGCAGCCAAGGGGGGACCTTAGGTCCAGATACGCAGTATTTT.

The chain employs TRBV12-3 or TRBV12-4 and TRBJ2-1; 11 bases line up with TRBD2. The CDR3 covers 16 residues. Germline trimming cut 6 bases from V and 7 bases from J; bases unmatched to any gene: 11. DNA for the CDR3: TGTGCCAGCAGCTCCTTAGCGGGAGGGCCTAGGAATGAGCAGTTCTTC. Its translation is CASSSLAGGPRNEQFF.

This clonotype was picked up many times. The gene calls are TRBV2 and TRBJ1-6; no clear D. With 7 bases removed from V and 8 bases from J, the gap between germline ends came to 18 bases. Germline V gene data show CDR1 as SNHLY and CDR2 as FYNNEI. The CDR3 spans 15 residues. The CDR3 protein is CASTDMGSWDSPLHF. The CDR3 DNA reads TGTGCCAGCACTGACATGGGATCGTGGGATTCACCCCTCCACTTT.

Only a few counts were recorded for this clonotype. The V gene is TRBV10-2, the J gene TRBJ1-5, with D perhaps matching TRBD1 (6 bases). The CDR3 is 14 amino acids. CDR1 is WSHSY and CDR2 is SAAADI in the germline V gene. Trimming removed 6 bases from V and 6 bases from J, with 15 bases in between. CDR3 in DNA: TGCGCCAGCAGGGAAGGGGGTTACGGTCAGCCCCAGCATTTT. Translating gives CASREGGYGQPQHF.

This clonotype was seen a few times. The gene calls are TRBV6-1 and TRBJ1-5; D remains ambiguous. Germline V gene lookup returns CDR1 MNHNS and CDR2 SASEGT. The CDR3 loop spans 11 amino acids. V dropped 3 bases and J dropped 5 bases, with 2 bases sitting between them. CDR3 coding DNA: TGTGCCAGCAGTGATTATCAGCCCCAGCATTTT. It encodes CASSDYQPQHF.

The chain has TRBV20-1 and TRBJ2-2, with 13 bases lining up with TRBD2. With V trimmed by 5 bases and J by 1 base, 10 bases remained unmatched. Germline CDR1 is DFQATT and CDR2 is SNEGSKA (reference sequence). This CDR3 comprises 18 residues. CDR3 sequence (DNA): TGCAGTGCTCAAGGGACTAGCGGGACGAAAGGGAACACCGGGGAGCTGTTTTTT. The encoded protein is CSAQGTSGTKGNTGELFF.

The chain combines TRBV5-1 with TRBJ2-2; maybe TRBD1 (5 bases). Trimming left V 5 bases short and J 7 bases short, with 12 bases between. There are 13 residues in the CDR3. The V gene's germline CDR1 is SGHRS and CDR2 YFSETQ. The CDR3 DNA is TGCGCCAGCAGATCAACAGGTGACGGGGAGCTGTTTTTT. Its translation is CASRSTGDGELFF.

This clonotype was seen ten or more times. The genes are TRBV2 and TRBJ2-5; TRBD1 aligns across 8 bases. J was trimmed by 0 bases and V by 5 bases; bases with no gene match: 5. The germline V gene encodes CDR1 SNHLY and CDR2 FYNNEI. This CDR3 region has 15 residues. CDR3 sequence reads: CASSSTGEDQETQYF. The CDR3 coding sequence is TGTGCCAGCAGTTCGACAGGGGAGGACCAAGAGACCCAGTACTTC.

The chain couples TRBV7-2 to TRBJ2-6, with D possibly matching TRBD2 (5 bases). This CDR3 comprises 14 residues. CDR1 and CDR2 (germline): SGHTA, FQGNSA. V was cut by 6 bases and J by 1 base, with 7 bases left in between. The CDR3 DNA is TGTGCCAGCAGACTAGGATCTGGGGCCAACGTCCTGACTTTC. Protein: CASRLGSGANVLTF. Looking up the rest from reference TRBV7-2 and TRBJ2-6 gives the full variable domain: GAGVSQSPSNKVTEKGKDVELRCDPISGHTALYWYRQSLGQGLEFLIYFQGNSAPDKSGLPSDRFSAERTGGSVSTLTIQRTQQEDSAVYLCASRLGSGANVLTFGAGSRLTVL.

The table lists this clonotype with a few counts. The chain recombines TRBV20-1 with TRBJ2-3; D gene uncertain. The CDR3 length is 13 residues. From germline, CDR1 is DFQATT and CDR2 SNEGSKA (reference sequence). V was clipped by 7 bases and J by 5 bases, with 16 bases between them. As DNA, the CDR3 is TGCAGTGGACGCGTCCTCGGGCTAGATACGCAGTATTTT. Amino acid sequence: CSGRVLGLDTQYF.

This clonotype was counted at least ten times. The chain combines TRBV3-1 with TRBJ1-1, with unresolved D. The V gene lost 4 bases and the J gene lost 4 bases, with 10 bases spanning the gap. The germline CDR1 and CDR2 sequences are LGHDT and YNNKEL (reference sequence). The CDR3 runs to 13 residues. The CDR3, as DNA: TGTGCCAGCAGCCCACACGGAGGCACTGAAGCTTTCTTT. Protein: CASSPHGGTEAFF.

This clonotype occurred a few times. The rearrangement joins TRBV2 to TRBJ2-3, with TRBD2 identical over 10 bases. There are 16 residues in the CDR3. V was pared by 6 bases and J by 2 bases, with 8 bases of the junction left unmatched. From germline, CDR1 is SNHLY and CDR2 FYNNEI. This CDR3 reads CASSPGSGGDTDTQYF. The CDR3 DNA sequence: TGTGCCAGCAGCCCTGGGAGCGGGGGGGACACAGATACGCAGTATTTT. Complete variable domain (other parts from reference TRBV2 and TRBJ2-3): EPEVTQTPSHQVTQMGQEVILRCVPISNHLYFYWYRQILGQKVEFLVSFYNNEISEKSEIFDDQFSVERPDGSNFTLKIRSTKLEDSAMYFCASSPGSGGDTDTQYFGPGTRLTVL.

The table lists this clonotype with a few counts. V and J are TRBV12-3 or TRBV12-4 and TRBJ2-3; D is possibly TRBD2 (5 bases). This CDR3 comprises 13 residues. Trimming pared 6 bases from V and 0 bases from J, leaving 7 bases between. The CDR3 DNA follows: TGTGCCAGCAGACTAGGGAGCACAGATACGCAGTATTTT. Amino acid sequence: CASRLGSTDTQYF.

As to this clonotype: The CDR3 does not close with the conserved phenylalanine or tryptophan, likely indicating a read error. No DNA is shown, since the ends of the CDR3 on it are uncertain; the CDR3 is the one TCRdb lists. The CDR3 protein is CASRRTDHQG. V is TRBV6-2 or TRBV6-3 and J is TRBJ2-7; the D call of TRBD1 is as the table states it, not checked on the DNA. Germline CDR1 is MNHEY and CDR2 is SVGEGT. The CDR3 totals 10 residues, both ends included.

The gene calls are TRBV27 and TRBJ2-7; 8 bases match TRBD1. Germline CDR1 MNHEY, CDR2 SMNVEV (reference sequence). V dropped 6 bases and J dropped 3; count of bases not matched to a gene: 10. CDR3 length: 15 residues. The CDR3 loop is CASRHSRDRFYEQYF. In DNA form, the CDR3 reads TGTGCCAGCAGACACAGCCGGGACAGGTTCTACGAGCAGTACTTC.

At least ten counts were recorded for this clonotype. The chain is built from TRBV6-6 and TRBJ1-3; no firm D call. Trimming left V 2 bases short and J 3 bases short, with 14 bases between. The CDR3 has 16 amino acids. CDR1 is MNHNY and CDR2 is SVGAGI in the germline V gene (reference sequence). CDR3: CASSYGERAGGNTIYF. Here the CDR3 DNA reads TGTGCCAGCAGTTACGGAGAGAGGGCAGGTGGAAACACCATATATTTT.

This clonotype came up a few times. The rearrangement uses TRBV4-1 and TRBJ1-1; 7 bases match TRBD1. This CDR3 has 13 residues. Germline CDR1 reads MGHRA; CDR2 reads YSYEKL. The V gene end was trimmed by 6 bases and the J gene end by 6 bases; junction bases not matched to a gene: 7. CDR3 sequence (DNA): TGCGCCAGCAGAGGAACAGGGGTCGCTGAAGCTTTCTTT. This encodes CASRGTGVAEAFF.

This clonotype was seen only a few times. CDR3 in DNA: TGCAGTGCGCCCCCTGTGGGCGGTTCATCCTACAATGAGCAGTTCTTC. This sequence encodes CSAPPVGGSSYNEQFF. The rearrangement links TRBV20-1 to TRBJ2-1, with D unclear. Deletions cut 6 bases from V and 1 base from J, with 19 bases between. The germline V gene encodes CDR1 DFQATT and CDR2 SNEGSKA (reference sequence). The CDR3 sequence is 16 residues long.

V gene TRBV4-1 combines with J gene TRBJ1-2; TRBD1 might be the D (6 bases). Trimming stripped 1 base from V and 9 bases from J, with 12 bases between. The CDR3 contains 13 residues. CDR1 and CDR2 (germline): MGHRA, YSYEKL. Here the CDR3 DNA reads TGCGCCAGCAGCCAAGGGCCGGGGGCCAGCTACACCTTC. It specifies CASSQGPGASYTF.

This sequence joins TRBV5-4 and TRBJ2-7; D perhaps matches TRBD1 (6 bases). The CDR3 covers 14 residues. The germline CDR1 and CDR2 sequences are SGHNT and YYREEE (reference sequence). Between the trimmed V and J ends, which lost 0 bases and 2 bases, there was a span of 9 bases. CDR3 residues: CASSLGDNTYEQYF. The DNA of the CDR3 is TGTGCCAGCAGCTTGGGGGACAACACCTACGAGCAGTACTTC.